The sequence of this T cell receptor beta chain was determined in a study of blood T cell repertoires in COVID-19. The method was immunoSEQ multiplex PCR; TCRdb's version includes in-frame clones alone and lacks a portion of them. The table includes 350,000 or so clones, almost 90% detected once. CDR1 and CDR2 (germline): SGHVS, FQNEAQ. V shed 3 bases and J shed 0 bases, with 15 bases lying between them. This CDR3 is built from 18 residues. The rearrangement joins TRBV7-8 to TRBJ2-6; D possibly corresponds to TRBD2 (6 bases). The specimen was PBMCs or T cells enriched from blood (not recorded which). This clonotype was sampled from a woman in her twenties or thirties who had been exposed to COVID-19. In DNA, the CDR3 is TGTGCCAGCAGCTTCCTTTTAGCGGCCAGCTCTGGGGCCAACGTCCTGACTTTC. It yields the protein CASSFLLAASSGANVLTF.